The 11 T cell receptor beta chains given below trace back to one sample, sequenced in a study of glioma-infiltrating T cells after dendritic cell vaccination. As to time point: after dendritic cell vaccination, including at tumor progression/relapse. TCRdb keeps only in-frame clones here, not all; method: immunoSEQ multiplex PCR. Among more than 75,000 clones listed, about four fifths were seen once. Sequences were derived from blood, sampled after dendritic cell vaccination. These TCRs come from a human donor with glioblastoma.

This chain uses TRBV29-1 with TRBJ2-7; D gene unclear. Germline V gene data show CDR1 as SQVTM and CDR2 as ANQGSEA. Deletions cut 4 bases from V and 3 bases from J, with 10 bases between. The CDR3 totals 12 residues. Written as DNA, the CDR3 is TGCAGCGTTGTTCCCGGGTACTACGAGCAGTACTTC. Residues: CSVVPGYYEQYF.

V is TRBV4-1 and J is TRBJ1-1, with 9 bases matching TRBD1. The germline gives CDR1 MGHRA, CDR2 YSYEKL. V was clipped by 3 bases and J by 4 bases; unmatched bases: 3. This CDR3 comprises 14 residues. CDR3 sequence (DNA): TGCGCCAGCAGCCATCAGACAGGGGGCACTGAAGCTTTCTTT. The encoded protein is CASSHQTGGTEAFF.

The V and J genes are TRBV15 and TRBJ1-1, with a weak D call TRBD1 (5 bases). Germline values: CDR1 LNHNV, CDR2 YYDKDF (reference sequence). The V end lost 0 bases, the J end lost 4 bases, and 9 bases lay between the germline ends. The CDR3 sequence is 14 residues long. The CDR3 spells CATSRDQGTTEAFF. The DNA of the CDR3 is TGTGCCACCAGCAGAGACCAGGGAACCACTGAAGCTTTCTTT.

The chain recombines TRBV18 with TRBJ2-7, with D tentatively TRBD1 (6 bases). The CDR3 has 15 residues. Trimming removed 2 bases from V and 2 bases from J, with 13 bases in between. In germline, CDR1 is KGHSH, CDR2 LQKENI. The CDR3 coding sequence is TGTGCCAGCTCACCAATTGGACAGCTCACCTACGAGCAGTACTTC. Translated: CASSPIGQLTYEQYF.

The chain is built from TRBV7-3 and TRBJ2-2; a weak D match, TRBD2 (5 bases). The CDR3 covers 15 residues. Per germline, CDR1 SGHTA and CDR2 FQGTGA. The V end lost 5 bases, the J end lost 6 bases, and 16 bases lay between the germline ends. This chain's CDR3 is CASSAQPDYAGELFF. The DNA of the CDR3 is TGTGCCAGCAGCGCCCAACCCGACTACGCCGGGGAGCTGTTTTTT.

This chain uses TRBV27 with TRBJ2-4, with a possible D match to TRBD1 (6 bases). The V gene lost 7 bases and the J gene lost 6 bases, with 13 bases spanning the gap. The CDR3 contains 13 residues. Germline V gene sequence: CDR1 MNHEY, CDR2 SMNVEV (reference sequence). The CDR3 sequence: CASKKGGVNIQYF. CDR3 in DNA: TGTGCCAGCAAAAAAGGGGGAGTAAACATTCAGTACTTC.

V usage is TRBV6-5 and J usage is TRBJ1-1; TRBD1 aligns across 9 bases. This CDR3 spans 13 amino acids. The germline V gene has CDR1 MNHEY and CDR2 SVGAGI. The V segment lost 8 bases and the J segment 3 bases; nucleotides outside the gene matches: 4. The DNA for the CDR3 is TGTGCCAGCCGGGACAGGGCCCACACTGAAGCTTTCTTT. It specifies CASRDRAHTEAFF.

The V call is TRBV30, the J call TRBJ1-2; D may be TRBD1 (6 bases). The germline V gene encodes CDR1 GTSNPN and CDR2 SVGIG (reference sequence). The V end was cut by 5 bases, the J end by 8 bases, with 15 bases between. This CDR3 comprises 12 residues. CDR3: CAWSSGTSGYTF. The CDR3 bases are TGTGCCTGGTCCTCCGGGACATCCGGCTACACCTTC.

The chain has TRBV11-2 and TRBJ2-2; TRBD1 matches at 7 bases. The CDR3 has 15 amino acids. CDR1 and CDR2 from the germline V gene are SGHAT and FQNNGV. The V segment lost 5 bases and the J segment 2 bases; nucleotides outside the gene matches: 5. CDR3 nucleotides: TGTGCCAGCAGCCCCGGGACAGTTAACACCGGGGAGCTGTTTTTT. Translating gives CASSPGTVNTGELFF.

The J gene is TRBJ1-2, the V gene TRBV5-6; no firm D call. Looked up from germline, CDR1 is SGHDT and CDR2 is YYEEEE. V lost 4 bases and J lost 6, with 16 bases in between. CDR3 length: 14 residues. The CDR3 spells CASSLVDRGNGYTF. The CDR3 DNA follows: TGTGCCAGCAGCCTTGTGGATCGAGGGAATGGCTACACCTTC.

As DNA, the CDR3 is TGTGCCAGCAGCTCCCTGGGCTTCCCTGGGGCCAACGTCCTGACTTTC. Translation gives CASSSLGFPGANVLTF. The rearrangement joins TRBV5-4 to TRBJ2-6; no firm D call. V was trimmed by 3 bases and J by 2 bases, leaving 12 bases between them. The CDR3 spans 16 residues. Germline V lookup: CDR1 SGHNT, CDR2 YYREEE (reference sequence).